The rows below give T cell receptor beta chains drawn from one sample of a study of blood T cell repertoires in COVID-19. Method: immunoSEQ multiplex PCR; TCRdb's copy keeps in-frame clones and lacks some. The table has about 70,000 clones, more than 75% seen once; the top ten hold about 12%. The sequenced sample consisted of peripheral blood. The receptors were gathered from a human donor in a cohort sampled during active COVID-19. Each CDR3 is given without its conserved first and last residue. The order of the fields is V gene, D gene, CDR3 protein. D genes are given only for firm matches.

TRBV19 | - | ASSINRENYGYT
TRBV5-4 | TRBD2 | ASSLRTSGGASYNEQF
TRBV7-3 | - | ASSLMGQENTQY
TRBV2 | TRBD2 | ASSEERGGRETQY
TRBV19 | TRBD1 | ASSLQGFGELF
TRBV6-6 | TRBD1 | ASSRTGGDQPQH
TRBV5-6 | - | ASSFVENGYT
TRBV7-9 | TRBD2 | ASSLGGGQETQY
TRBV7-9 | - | ASSALDSFNYGYT
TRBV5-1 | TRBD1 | ASSLGQGDGTDTQY
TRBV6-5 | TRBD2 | ASRPWGEGEQY
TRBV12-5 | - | ASGLVRSWTAYTGELF
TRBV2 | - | ASSEELAQETQY
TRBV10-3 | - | AARGGEASPLH
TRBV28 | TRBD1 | ASSFGQGAYGYT
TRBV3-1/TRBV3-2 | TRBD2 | ASSQDSTGGDPDTQY
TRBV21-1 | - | ASIGRGALCYEQY
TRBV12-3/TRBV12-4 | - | ASSLVAAEQY
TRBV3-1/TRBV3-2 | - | ASSQGTITNEQF
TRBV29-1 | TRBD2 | SVGGGALNEQF
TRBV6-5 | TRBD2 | ASSYGRGGGRYEQY
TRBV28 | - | ASSLGRGQNTEAF
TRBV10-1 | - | ASSERTFSGELF
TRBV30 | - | AWSVPGGASEKLF
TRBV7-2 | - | ASSLAGRRPLH
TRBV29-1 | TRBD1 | SVGQGNTEAF
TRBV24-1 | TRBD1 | ANGDRVPRYSNQPQH
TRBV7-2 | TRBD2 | ASSSQLAAQETQY
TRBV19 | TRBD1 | ASRETWTGDSPLH
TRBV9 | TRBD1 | ASSRGTGLSEAF
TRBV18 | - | ASSLPGATDTQY
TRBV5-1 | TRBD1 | ASSLEGQNGKLF
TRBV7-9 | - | ASSTGLTGRKTGELF
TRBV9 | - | ASSTGETGSETQY
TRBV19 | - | ASNPRGSYGYT
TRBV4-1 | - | ASSQEGQVTGELF
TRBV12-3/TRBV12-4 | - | ASSWGSGSLH
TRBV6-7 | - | ASSYTRGRQETQY
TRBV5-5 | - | ASSLRGTELIGYT
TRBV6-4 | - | ASSEGSTGTDTQY
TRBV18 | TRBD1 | ASSPQSRQGNTEAF
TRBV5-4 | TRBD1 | ASSLGDRGSSPLH
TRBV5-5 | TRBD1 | ASSFRDRESYEQY
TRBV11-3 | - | ASQPPRWSSGNTIY
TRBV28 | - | ASSPGGWAGHLSNQPQH
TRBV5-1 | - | ASSPGTDTQY
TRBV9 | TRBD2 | ASSVGLAGGLGTDTQY
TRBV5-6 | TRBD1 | ASSSRGLGYTEAF
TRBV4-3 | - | ASSQEARVTEAF
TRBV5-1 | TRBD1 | ASSLGDRAYNEKLF
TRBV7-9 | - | ASSRPTGDYGYT
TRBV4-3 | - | ASSQGRLNEKLF
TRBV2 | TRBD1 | ASSPGTGGAGELF
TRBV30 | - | ARISSGGNTIY
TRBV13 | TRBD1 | ASSQTGGKFSPLH
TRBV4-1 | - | ASSQSGSTREAF
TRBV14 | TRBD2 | ASSPPGRGDNEQF
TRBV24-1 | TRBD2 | ATSDHGTSSNEQF
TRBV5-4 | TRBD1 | ASSTAGDRGTYF